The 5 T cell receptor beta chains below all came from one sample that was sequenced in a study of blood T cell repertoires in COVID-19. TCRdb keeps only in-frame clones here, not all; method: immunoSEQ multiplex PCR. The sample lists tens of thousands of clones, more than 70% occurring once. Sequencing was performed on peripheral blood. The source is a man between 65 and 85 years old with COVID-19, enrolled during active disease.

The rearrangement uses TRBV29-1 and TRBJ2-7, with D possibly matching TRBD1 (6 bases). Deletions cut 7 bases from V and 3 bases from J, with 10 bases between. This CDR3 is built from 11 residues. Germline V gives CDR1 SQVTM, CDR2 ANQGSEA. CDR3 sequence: CSARTVYEQYF. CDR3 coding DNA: TGCAGCGCCCGGACAGTCTACGAGCAGTACTTC.

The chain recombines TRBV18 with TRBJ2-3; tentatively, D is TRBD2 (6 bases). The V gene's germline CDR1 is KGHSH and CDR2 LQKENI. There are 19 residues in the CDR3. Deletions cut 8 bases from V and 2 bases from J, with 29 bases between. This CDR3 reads CASPLPGLKLVGNTDTQYF. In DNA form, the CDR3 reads TGTGCCAGCCCACTTCCGGGACTGAAACTTGTGGGGAACACAGATACGCAGTATTTT.

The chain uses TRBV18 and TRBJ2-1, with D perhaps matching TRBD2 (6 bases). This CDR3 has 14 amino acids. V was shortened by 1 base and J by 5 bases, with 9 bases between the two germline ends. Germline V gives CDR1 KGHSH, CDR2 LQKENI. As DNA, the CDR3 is TGTGCCAGCTCACCACGCTCGGGGGACAATGAGCAGTTCTTC. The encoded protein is CASSPRSGDNEQFF.

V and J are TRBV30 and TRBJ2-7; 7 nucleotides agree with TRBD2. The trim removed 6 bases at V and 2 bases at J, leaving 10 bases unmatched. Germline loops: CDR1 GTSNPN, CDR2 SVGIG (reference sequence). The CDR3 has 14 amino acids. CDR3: CACGSASGTYEQYF. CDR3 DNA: TGTGCCTGCGGGTCGGCTAGCGGTACCTACGAGCAGTACTTC.

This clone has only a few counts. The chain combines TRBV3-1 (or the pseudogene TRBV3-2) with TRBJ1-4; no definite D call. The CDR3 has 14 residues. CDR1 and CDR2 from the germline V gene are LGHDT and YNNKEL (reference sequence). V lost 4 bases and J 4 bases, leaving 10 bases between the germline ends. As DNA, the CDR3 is TGTGCCAGCAGCCCTCAAGACTATAATGAAAAACTGTTTTTT. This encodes CASSPQDYNEKLFF.